The present T cell receptor beta chain was sequenced within a study of regulatory T cells in long-lasting Graves disease. Building of the TCR beta libraries involved iRepertoire HTBI primers and Arm-PCR of CDR3 regions. TCRdb recomputed calls from the multiplex PCR reads with MiXCR, one row per CDR3 protein. The sample shows approximately 360,000 distinct CDR3 sequences, approximately 12% of them seen only once. About this clonotype: Its specificity is unknown. A clone one base away is much larger, so this may be a read error.

The V gene's germline CDR1 is MNHGY and CDR2 SVAAGI. This CDR3 is built from 17 residues. Time point denoted: newly diagnosed GD, antithyroid drugs for less than 3 months. Isolated PBMC RNA provided the starting material for the TCR library. Study results and caveats: With 2,741 shared public clonotypes, persistent patients exceeded new patients, who shared roughly 920.

These data were likewise used in another study, on T cells in Graves' hyperthyroidism and ophthalmopathy. That source adds: Most clonotypes expanded in thyroid above 0.001 were likewise present in blood. Patients with ophthalmopathy were separated from those with stable hyperthyroidism by a 13 V-J model.

This material consisted of peripheral blood mononuclear cells (PBMCs), taken at new diagnosis, from a patient treated with antithyroid drugs. The clonotype originates from a woman under 30 with Graves disease. V usage is TRBV6-9 and J usage is TRBJ1-4; no firm D call. The CDR3 DNA is TGTGCCAGCGGTTACGACAAGCTCCAATCAACTAATGAAAAACTGTTTTTT. Translated, it gives CASGYDKLQSTNEKLFF.